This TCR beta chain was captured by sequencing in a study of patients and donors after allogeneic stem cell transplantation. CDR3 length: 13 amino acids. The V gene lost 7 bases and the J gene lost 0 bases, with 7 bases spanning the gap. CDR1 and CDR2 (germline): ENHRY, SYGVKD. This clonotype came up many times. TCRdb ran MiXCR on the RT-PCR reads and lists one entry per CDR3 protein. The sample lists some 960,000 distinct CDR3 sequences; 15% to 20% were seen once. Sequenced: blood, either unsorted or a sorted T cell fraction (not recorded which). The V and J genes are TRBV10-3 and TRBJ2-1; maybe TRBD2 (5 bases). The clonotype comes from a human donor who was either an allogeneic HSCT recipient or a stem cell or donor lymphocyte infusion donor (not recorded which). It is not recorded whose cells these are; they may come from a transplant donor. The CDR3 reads CAITRGSYNEQFF. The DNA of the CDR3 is TGTGCCATCACTCGGGGCTCCTACAATGAGCAGTTCTTC.